This TCR beta chain stems from a study of cytomegalovirus exposure and HLA in healthy donors. The primer mix had 60 Vbeta and 13 Jbeta primers. Assay: immunoSEQ multiplex PCR; the TCRdb copy retains only in-frame clones and omits some. The sample holds 150,000 to 200,000 clones, more than 85% seen once. The study, taken as a whole, reports: Highest at DRB1 and lowest at HLA-C, TCR association rates differed among HLA loci in a later analysis. The study put 150 to 200 TCR beta chains on its list as cytomegalovirus-associated.

Germline V gives CDR1 MGHRA, CDR2 YSYEKL. V shed 5 bases and J shed 4 bases, with 10 bases lying between them. The CDR3 length is 13 residues. Points on this clone: Its antigen is as yet unknown.

The origin of this receptor is a woman aged 18 to 35 in good health and CMV-seronegative. The chain uses TRBV4-1 and TRBJ2-3; tentatively, D is TRBD2 (6 bases). The sequencing sample was made of PBMCs. CDR3 in DNA: TGCGCCAGCAGCGTCCGGGGGTCAGATACGCAGTATTTT. Translating it yields CASSVRGSDTQYF.